The subject of this entry is one TCR beta chain. Its specificity is not known. Germline V gene sequence: CDR1 SGHDT, CDR2 YYEEEE. The CDR3 runs to 15 residues. V was pared by 4 bases and J by 0 bases, with 11 bases between. Investigators sought sequencing depths of between 1 in 200,000 and 1 in 1 million T cells. Profiled with immunoSEQ multiplex PCR; TCRdb holds only in-frame clones, not every one. The repertoire holds about 130,000 clones, 80% to 90% seen once, with about 3.3% in the top ten. This sample was included in a study of cytotoxic CD8 clonotypes in ibrutinib-treated CLL. Study-level background: Response was recorded as partial in some 25 patients and complete in 2; at median roughly 73 months, around 14 remained remitted and approximately twelve had progressed. Notes on the study in general: Sustained-remission patients were sampled at different times than progressing patients were. Clonality correlated strongly with circulating CD8+ T cells and exceeded age-matched healthy donors at baseline.

The origin of this receptor is a human donor with chronic lymphocytic leukemia. The sample in question was PBMCs, obtained after 24 months of ibrutinib treatment. V usage is TRBV5-6 and J usage is TRBJ2-1; D remains ambiguous. As DNA, the CDR3 is TGTGCCAGCAGCACCATGCTCTCCTCCTACAATGAGCAGTTCTTC. Translating it yields CASSTMLSSYNEQFF. Combining the CDR3 with reference TRBV5-6 and TRBJ2-1 gives the whole variable domain DAGVTQSPTHLIKTRGQQVTLRCSPKSGHDTVSWYQQALGQGPQFIFQYYEEEERQRGNFPDRFSGHQFPNYSSELNVNALLLGDSALYLCASSTMLSSYNEQFFGPGTRLTVL.